This T cell receptor (beta chain) was retrieved from a study of cytomegalovirus exposure and HLA in healthy donors. Study conclusions and caveats: About 87% or about 30% of the time was how often most TCR beta V segments were productive, according to an earlier analysis. In a later analysis, DRB1 alleles had the most associated TCRs; HLA-C alleles the fewest.

The PCR employed 60 Vbeta primers together with 13 Jbeta primers. The data were produced by immunoSEQ multiplex PCR, yet TCRdb's version contains in-frame clones alone and is incomplete. Of around 94,000 clones listed, 81% were seen once; the top ten hold under 13%. On this clone: Its antigen is currently unknown.

This clonotype originated in a human donor in good health. Input material: PBMCs.

CDR3 sequence reads: CASSFGTGRNQPQHF. The DNA of the CDR3 is TGTGCCAGCAGCTTCGGGACAGGGAGAAATCAGCCCCAGCATTTT. The gene calls are TRBV7-9 and TRBJ1-5; 9 bases match TRBD1. V shed 3 bases, J shed 4 bases, and the junction held 4 bases outside the gene matches. The CDR3 runs 15 residues. Germline V gives CDR1 SEHNR, CDR2 FQNEAQ (reference sequence). Supplemented by reference TRBV7-9 and TRBJ1-5, the full variable domain reads DTGVSQNPRHKITKRGQNVTFRCDPISEHNRLYWYRQTLGQGPEFLTYFQNEAQLEKSRLLSDRFSAERPKGSFSTLEIQRTEQGDSAMYLCASSFGTGRNQPQHFGDGTRLSIL.